Presented here are 10 T cell receptor beta chains from one specimen sequenced in a study of blood T cell repertoires in COVID-19. The table came from immunoSEQ multiplex PCR; TCRdb's copy has only in-frame clones and leaves some out. Of approximately 45,000 clones in the sample, 70% to 90% were seen once. The sequencing sample was made of peripheral blood. These receptors all come from a woman older than 75 with acute or convalescent COVID-19.

This clone was detected only once. CDR3 bases: TGTGCCAGCAGTCTTACAGGGTCTTGGGGTAATGGCTACACCTTC. Its protein is CASSLTGSWGNGYTF. The V gene is TRBV6-5, the J gene TRBJ1-2; the D gene is possibly TRBD1 (6 bases). The germline V and J ends were trimmed by 5 bases and 6 bases, with 19 bases remaining between them. CDR3 size: 15 residues. The germline V gene encodes CDR1 MNHEY and CDR2 SVGAGI.

The chain uses TRBV30 and TRBJ1-2; 7 bases line up with TRBD1. V lost 2 bases to trimming and J lost 8 bases; unmatched junction nucleotides: 8. The V gene's germline CDR1 is GTSNPN and CDR2 SVGIG (reference sequence). The CDR3 consists of 13 residues. The CDR3 spells CAWSTTGVGGYTF. Written as DNA, the CDR3 is TGTGCCTGGAGTACCACAGGGGTAGGAGGCTACACCTTC.

The V and J genes are TRBV3-1 (or the pseudogene TRBV3-2) and TRBJ1-3, with a weak D call TRBD1 (5 bases). CDR1 is LGHDT, CDR2 YNNKEL, per germline (reference sequence). The ends were cut back, 5 bases at V and 0 bases at J, with 14 bases in the middle. The CDR3 totals 16 residues. CDR3 sequence reads: CASSKPRDFSGNTIYF. CDR3 nucleotides: TGTGCCAGCAGCAAACCCAGGGACTTCTCTGGAAACACCATATATTTT.

The chain is built from TRBV5-1 and TRBJ1-1; 8 bases align to TRBD1. This CDR3 has 15 residues. The germline V gene has CDR1 SGHRS and CDR2 YFSETQ. The junction had 7 bases not matched to a gene; V was cut back by 5 bases and J by 1 base. Here the CDR3 reads CASSPQGVKNTEAFF. CDR3 DNA: TGCGCCAGCAGTCCACAGGGGGTAAAGAACACTGAAGCTTTCTTT.

The chain employs TRBV19 and TRBJ1-2; D is possibly TRBD1 (5 bases). The CDR3 spans 13 residues. V dropped 3 bases and J dropped 4 bases, with 9 bases sitting between them. Germline CDR1 LNHDA, CDR2 SQIVND (reference sequence). CDR3 nucleotide sequence: TGTGCCAGTAGTATGTTACAGGCCTATGGCTACACCTTC. Its protein product is CASSMLQAYGYTF.

V is TRBV12-5 and J is TRBJ2-7; 7 bases match TRBD1. Looked up from germline, CDR1 is LGHNT and CDR2 is FRNRAP. There are 11 residues in the CDR3. V gave up 5 bases and J gave up 10 bases; unmatched junction bases: 5. The CDR3 region has the DNA TGTGCTAGTGGTAAGGGGGCGAAACAGTACTTC. This translates into CASGKGAKQYF.

There are a few counts of this clone. The chain links TRBV7-9 to TRBJ2-7, with TRBD1 identical over 7 bases. Trimming cost V 5 bases and J 3 bases; bases outside gene matches: 7. Germline V gene lookup returns CDR1 SEHNR and CDR2 FQNEAQ (reference sequence). The CDR3 is 14 residues long. Here the CDR3 DNA reads TGTGCCAGCAGCCCCCGGACAGGACACTACGAGCAGTACTTC. Translation: CASSPRTGHYEQYF.

As concerns this clone: Different DNA sequences within this sample yield the same CDR3. CDR3 coding DNA: TGTGCCAGTAGTATCCAGGGAACAGATACGCAGTATTTT. It codes for CASSIQGTDTQYF. V gene TRBV19 combines with J gene TRBJ2-3; perhaps TRBD1 as D (5 bases). Germline CDR1 reads LNHDA; CDR2 reads SQIVND (reference sequence). The CDR3 is 13 residues long. V lost 3 bases to trimming and J lost 3 bases, with 7 bases between them.

V and J are TRBV7-9 and TRBJ1-2; 11 nucleotides align to TRBD1. V shed 5 bases, J shed 6 bases, and the junction held 5 bases outside the gene matches. Looked up from germline, CDR1 is SEHNR and CDR2 is FQNEAQ (reference sequence). The CDR3 totals 14 residues. CDR3: CASSTGQGANGYTF. In nucleotides, the CDR3 is TGTGCCAGCAGCACAGGACAGGGGGCGAATGGCTACACCTTC.

The V and J genes are TRBV6-5 and TRBJ1-1; 7 positions match TRBD1. V was clipped by 6 bases and J by 4 bases; unmatched bases: 8. The CDR3 runs 14 residues. Germline V gene lookup returns CDR1 MNHEY and CDR2 SVGAGI. CDR3 sequence (DNA): TGTGCCAGCAGGACCGAACAGGGGACCACTGAAGCTTTCTTT. Encoded protein: CASRTEQGTTEAFF.